The 5 T cell receptor beta chains below were found in one sample sequenced in a study of blood T cells in healthy people across ages. PCR was performed a second time for about 7 to 11 cycles using a sample-barcoded 5' primer and a J-beta primer mix. TCRdb recomputed calls from the 5' RACE reads with MiXCR, one row per CDR3 protein. The data hold 700,000 or so distinct CDR3 sequences, with 20% to 25% observed a single time. The sample was blood. These receptors came from a man aged 70 or older in good health.

As concerns this clonotype: An end of the junction does not agree with germline; a read error may underlie this. J is TRBJ1-6 and V is TRBV6-6, with TRBD1 identical over 8 bases. The CDR3 spans 16 residues. Germline CDR1 is MNHNY and CDR2 is SVGAGI (reference sequence). The CDR3 region is CASSYSPRGPNSPVHF. The CDR3 DNA sequence: TGTGCCAGCAGTTACTCTCCCAGGGGGCCTAATTCACCCGTCCACTTT.

The rearrangement joins TRBV6-1 to TRBJ1-4; D is unclear. This CDR3 spans 15 amino acids. V was pared by 3 bases and J by 0 bases, with 8 bases between. Germline V lookup: CDR1 MNHNS, CDR2 SASEGT. The CDR3 coding sequence is TGTGCCAGCAGTGAGAGGTTTGCAACTAATGAAAAACTGTTTTTT. This translates into CASSERFATNEKLFF.

This clonotype was counted a few times. V gene TRBV9 combines with J gene TRBJ2-3; no definite D call. The CDR3 runs to 15 residues. The germline CDR1 and CDR2 sequences are SGDLS and YYNGEE. Trimming left V 0 bases short and J 0 bases short, with 8 bases between. CDR3 protein: CASSVVASSTDTQYF. The CDR3 nucleotides are TGTGCCAGCAGCGTAGTGGCTTCTAGCACAGATACGCAGTATTTT.

This clonotype is a singleton in its sample. The chain carries TRBV9 and TRBJ2-5; 10 nucleotides line up with TRBD2. The DNA end lines up better with TRBJ2-7; the J call may be wrong. The V gene's germline CDR1 is SGDLS and CDR2 YYNGEE. The CDR3 runs 18 residues. Here the CDR3 reads CASSEYFSTSGVTYEQYV. DNA of the CDR3: TGTGCCAGCAGCGAGTACTTTTCAACTAGCGGGGTTACCTACGAGCAGTACGTC.

This clonotype came up a few times. The chain combines TRBV27 with TRBJ2-4; D tentatively reads TRBD1 or TRBD2 (5 bases each). Germline lookup yields CDR1 MNHEY and CDR2 SMNVEV (reference sequence). Trimming removed 8 bases from V and 0 bases from J, with 14 bases in between. The CDR3 is 15 amino acids. The CDR3 reads CASRRDGLAKNIQYF. In nucleotides, the CDR3 is TGTGCCAGCCGTCGGGACGGACTAGCCAAAAACATTCAGTACTTC.